A single TCR beta chain is shown here with its context. This record comes from a study of blood T cells in healthy people across ages. Primers used in a second PCR of roughly 7 to 12 cycles were a sample-barcoded 5' primer and a J-beta primer mix. Through a template-switch adaptor with 12 random nucleotides, each cDNA molecule received a tag. Using its own MiXCR run on the 5' RACE reads, TCRdb lists one record per CDR3 protein. The sample includes 800,000 or so distinct CDR3 sequences, less than 60% seen only once; the top ten take 18%. Isolation of PBMCs gave at least 6 million cells per sample. This TCR derives from a man aged 80 or over in good health. Sequenced sample: blood.

The CDR3 sequence: CASSESGVAEAFF. DNA of the CDR3: TGTGCCAGCAGTGAATCTGGGGTGGCTGAAGCTTTCTTT. This chain connects TRBV6-1 to TRBJ1-1; D gene uncertain. This CDR3 has 13 amino acids. V shed 2 bases and J shed 6 bases, with 10 bases lying between them. Germline lookup yields CDR1 MNHNS and CDR2 SASEGT.